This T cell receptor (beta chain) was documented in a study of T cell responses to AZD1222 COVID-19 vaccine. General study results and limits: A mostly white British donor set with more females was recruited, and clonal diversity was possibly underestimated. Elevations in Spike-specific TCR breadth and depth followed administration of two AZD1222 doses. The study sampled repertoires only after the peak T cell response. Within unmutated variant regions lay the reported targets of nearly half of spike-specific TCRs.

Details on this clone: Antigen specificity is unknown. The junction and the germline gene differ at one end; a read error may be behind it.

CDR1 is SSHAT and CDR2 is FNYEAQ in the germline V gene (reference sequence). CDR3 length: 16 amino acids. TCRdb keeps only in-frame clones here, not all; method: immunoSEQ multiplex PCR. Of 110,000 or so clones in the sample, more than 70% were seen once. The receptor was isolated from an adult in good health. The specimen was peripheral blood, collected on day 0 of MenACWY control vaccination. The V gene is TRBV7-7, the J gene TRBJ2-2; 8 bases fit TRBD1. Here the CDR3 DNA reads TGTGCTAGCAGCTCAAGACAGGGGCCGAACACCGGGGAGCTGTTTTTT. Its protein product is CASSSRQGPNTGELFF.